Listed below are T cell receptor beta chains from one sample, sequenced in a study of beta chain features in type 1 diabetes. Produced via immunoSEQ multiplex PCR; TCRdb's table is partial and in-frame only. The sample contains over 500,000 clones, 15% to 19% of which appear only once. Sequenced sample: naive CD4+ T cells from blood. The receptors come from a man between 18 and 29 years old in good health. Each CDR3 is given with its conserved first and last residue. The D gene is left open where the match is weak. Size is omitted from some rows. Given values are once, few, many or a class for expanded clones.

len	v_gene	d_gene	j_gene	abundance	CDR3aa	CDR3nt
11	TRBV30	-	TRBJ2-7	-	CAWSDQYEQYF	TGTGCCTGGAGTGATCAGTACGAGCAGTACTTC
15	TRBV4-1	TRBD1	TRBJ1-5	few	CASSLDQGVVEPQHF	TGCGCCAGCTCCTTGGACCAGGGGGTCGTGGAGCCCCAGCATTTT
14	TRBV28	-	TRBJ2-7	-	CASSSTWAGYEQYF	TGTGCCAGCAGTTCCACATGGGCGGGCTACGAGCAGTACTTC
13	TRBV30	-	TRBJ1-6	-	CAYYRDTLSPLHF	TGTGCCTACTACAGGGACACCCTATCACCCCTCCACTTT
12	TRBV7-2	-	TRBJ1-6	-	CASSLARIALHF	TGTGCCAGCAGCTTGGCCAGGATAGCCCTCCACTTT
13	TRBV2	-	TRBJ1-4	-	CASSAVADEKLFF	TGTGCCAGCAGTGCCGTGGCTGATGAAAAACTGTTTTTT
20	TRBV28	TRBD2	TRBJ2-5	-	CASSPWERELAGGGHETQYF	TGTGCCAGCAGCCCCTGGGAGCGAGAGCTAGCGGGAGGCGGTCATGAGACCCAGTACTTC
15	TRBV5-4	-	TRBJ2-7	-	CASSPANTGHYEQYF	TGTGCCAGCAGCCCGGCTAATACGGGCCACTACGAGCAGTACTTC
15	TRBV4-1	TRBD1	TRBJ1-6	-	CASSRGTGNNSPLHF	TGCGCCAGCAGCCGGGGGACAGGGAATAATTCACCCCTCCACTTT
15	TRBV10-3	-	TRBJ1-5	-	CAISPGSNSNQPQHF	TGTGCCATCAGTCCCGGCAGTAATAGCAATCAGCCCCAGCATTTT
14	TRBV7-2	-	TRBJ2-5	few	CASSLPYREETQYF	TGTGCCAGCAGCTTACCTTACAGGGAAGAGACCCAGTACTTC
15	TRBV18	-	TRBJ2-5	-	CASSPQTSQAETQYF	TGTGCCAGCTCACCCCAGACCAGCCAAGCGGAGACCCAGTACTTC
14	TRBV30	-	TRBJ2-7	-	CALFRDPSSYEQYF	TGTGCCTTATTCCGGGACCCCAGCTCCTACGAGCAGTACTTC
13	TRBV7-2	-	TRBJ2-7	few	CASSLGRGYEQYF	TGTGCCAGCAGCTTAGGTCGGGGTTACGAGCAGTACTTC
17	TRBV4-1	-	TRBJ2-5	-	CASSQGLRVEYQETQYF	TGCGCCAGCAGCCAAGGTCTACGGGTGGAGTACCAAGAGACCCAGTACTTC
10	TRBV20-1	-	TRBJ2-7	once	CSARISEQYF	TGCAGTGCTAGAATCTCCGAGCAGTACTTC
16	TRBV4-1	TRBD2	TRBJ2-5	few	CASSQGLAGGQETQYF	TGCGCCAGCAGCCAAGGCCTGGCGGGAGGGCAAGAGACCCAGTACTTC
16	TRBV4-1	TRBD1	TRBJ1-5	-	CASSQPGQGTHQPQHF	TGCGCCAGCAGCCAACCGGGACAGGGTACGCATCAGCCCCAGCATTTT
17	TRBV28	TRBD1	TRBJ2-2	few	CASSSPRTGGNTGELFF	TGTGCCAGCAGTTCCCCCCGGACAGGGGGAAACACCGGGGAGCTGTTTTTT
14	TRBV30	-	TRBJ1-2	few	CAWGSLGAAYGYTF	TGTGCCTGGGGTTCGCTGGGTGCCGCCTATGGCTACACCTTC
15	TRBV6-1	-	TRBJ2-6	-	CASSEGRAGANVLTF	TGTGCCAGCAGTGAAGGGAGGGCTGGGGCCAACGTCCTGACTTTC
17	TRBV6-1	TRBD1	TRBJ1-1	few	CASSARPGQGVWTEAFF	TGTGCCAGCAGTGCTCGACCGGGACAGGGGGTTTGGACTGAAGCTTTCTTT
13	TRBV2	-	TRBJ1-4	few	CASSVVEDEKLFF	TGTGCCAGCAGTGTGGTAGAGGATGAAAAACTGTTTTTT
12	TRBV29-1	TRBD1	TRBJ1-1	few	CSGDRGDTEAFF	TGCAGCGGAGACAGGGGGGACACTGAAGCTTTCTTT
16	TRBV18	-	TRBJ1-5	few	CASSPRSGQNNQPQHF	TGTGCCAGCTCACCACGCTCTGGACAGAACAATCAGCCCCAGCATTTT
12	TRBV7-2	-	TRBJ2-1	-	CASSLPSHWQFF	TGTGCCAGCAGCTTACCTAGCCACTGGCAGTTCTTC
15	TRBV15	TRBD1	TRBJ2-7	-	CATSREGTGAYEQYF	TGTGCCACCAGCAGGGAGGGGACAGGGGCCTACGAGCAGTACTTC
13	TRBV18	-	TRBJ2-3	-	CASSPPSADTQYF	TGTGCCAGCTCACCACCGTCAGCAGATACGCAGTATTTT
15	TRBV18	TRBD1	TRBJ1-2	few	CASSPESTGQDGYTF	TGTGCCAGCTCACCAGAATCGACAGGGCAGGATGGCTACACCTTC
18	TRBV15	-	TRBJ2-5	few	CATSRDPQDARKQETQYF	TGTGCCACCAGCAGAGATCCCCAGGACGCCCGGAAGCAAGAGACCCAGTACTTC
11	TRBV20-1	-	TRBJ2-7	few	CSPGLEDEQYF	TGCAGTCCGGGCCTAGAGGACGAGCAGTACTTC
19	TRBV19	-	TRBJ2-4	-	CASRNTWLGGTLAKNIQYF	TGTGCCAGTAGGAACACGTGGCTGGGCGGGACTTTAGCCAAAAACATTCAGTACTTC
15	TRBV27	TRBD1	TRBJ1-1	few	CASSFDREVDTEAFF	TGTGCCAGCAGTTTTGACAGGGAGGTGGACACTGAAGCTTTCTTT
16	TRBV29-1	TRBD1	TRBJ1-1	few	CSVDGTGVSSPFEAFF	TGCAGCGTTGACGGGACAGGGGTGTCGAGTCCGTTCGAAGCTTTCTTT
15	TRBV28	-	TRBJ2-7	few	CATTDGLGSFYEQYF	TGTGCCACCACCGACGGGTTGGGATCGTTCTACGAGCAGTACTTC
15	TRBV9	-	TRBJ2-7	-	CASSATGTPAYEQYF	TGTGCCAGCAGCGCCACCGGGACACCGGCCTACGAGCAGTACTTC
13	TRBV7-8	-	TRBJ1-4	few	CASSLRVSRVLFF	TGTGCCAGCAGCTTAAGGGTTTCCCGTGTGCTGTTTTTT
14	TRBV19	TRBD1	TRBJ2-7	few	CASSIPGQVYEQYF	TGTGCCAGTAGTATCCCGGGACAGGTCTACGAGCAGTACTTC
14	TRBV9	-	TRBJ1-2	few	CASSARGGDYGYTF	TGTGCCAGCAGCGCGCGCGGGGGGGACTATGGCTACACCTTC
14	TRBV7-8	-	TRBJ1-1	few	CASSLAPANTEAFF	TGTGCCAGCAGCTTAGCGCCAGCGAACACTGAAGCTTTCTTT
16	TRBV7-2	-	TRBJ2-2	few	CASSLNGGVNTGELFF	TGTGCCAGCAGCTTAAATGGCGGGGTAAACACCGGGGAGCTGTTTTTT
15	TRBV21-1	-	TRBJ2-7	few	CASSTRDYHSYEQYF	TGTGCCAGCAGCACCCGGGACTATCACTCCTACGAGCAGTACTTC
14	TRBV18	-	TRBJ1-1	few	CASSTGPMNTEAFF	TGTGCCAGCTCCACAGGTCCAATGAACACTGAAGCTTTCTTT
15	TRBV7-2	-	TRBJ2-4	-	CASSPQGAGKNIQYF	TGTGCCAGCAGCCCTCAAGGGGCAGGTAAAAACATTCAGTACTTC
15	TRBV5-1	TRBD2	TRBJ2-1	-	CASSLGLAAYNEQFF	TGCGCCAGCAGCTTGGGACTAGCCGCCTACAATGAGCAGTTCTTC
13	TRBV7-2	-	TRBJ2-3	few	CASSPSSTDTQYF	TGTGCCAGCAGCCCCTCTAGCACAGATACGCAGTATTTT
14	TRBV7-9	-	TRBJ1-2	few	CASSPDPGGYGYTF	TGTGCCAGCAGCCCGGACCCGGGCGGCTATGGCTACACCTTC
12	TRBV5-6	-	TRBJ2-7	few	CASRPGRDEQYF	TGTGCCAGCAGACCGGGCAGGGACGAGCAGTACTTC
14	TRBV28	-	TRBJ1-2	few	CASSPDGNNYGYTF	TGTGCCAGCAGTCCGGACGGGAATAACTATGGCTACACCTTC
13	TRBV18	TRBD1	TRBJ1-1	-	CASSPDRVNEAFF	TGTGCCAGCTCACCCGACAGGGTAAATGAAGCTTTCTTT
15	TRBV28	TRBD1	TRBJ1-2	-	CASSSTGAGNYGYTF	TGTGCCAGCAGTTCTACAGGGGCGGGGAACTATGGCTACACCTTC
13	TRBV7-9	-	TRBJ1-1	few	CASSLESPGEAFF	TGTGCCAGCAGCTTAGAGAGTCCGGGAGAAGCTTTCTTT
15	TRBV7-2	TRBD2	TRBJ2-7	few	CASSSQAGGLGEQYF	TGTGCCAGCAGCTCCCAAGCGGGAGGGCTAGGGGAGCAGTACTTC